Given below is one T cell receptor (beta chain) in context. Its antigen is currently not known. No base quality information exists; no much larger clone differs at one position. The CDR3 regions of human TCRbeta chains were subjected to immunosequencing. Concerning the study's data processing: Repertoire TCRs were checked for matches against a reference library of SARS-CoV-2-specific TCRs that had been generated using the MIRA antigen-specificity platform. Breadth meant the fraction of unique TCRs that were SARS-CoV-2-associated, whereas depth meant the fraction of total T cells that were SARS-CoV-2-associated. Using the MIRA data, each spike-specific TCR was mapped to the spike region that the TCR reacts to and placed in a CD4 or CD8 class. Log10-transformed breadth and depth values were compared by one-way ANOVA with Sidak's multiple comparisons tests. Imported from immuneACCESS, the table was reduced by TCRdb to in-frame sequences with V and J called. These copies leave out some clones; in studies compared against another copy, an unresolved V gene accounts for under half, and the cause of the remainder is not known. That table is the source of V, J and clone size, and D and trimming were worked out from the DNA. This sample has 95,000 to 150,000 clones in its table, and 80% to 95% of those were observed once. The ten largest clones take up over 4% of the sample.

According to the study, the label for this sample's time point signals: about 28 days (+/-7) after the second vaccine dose. Read against the paper, the sample's treatment or condition label means: meningococcal conjugate vaccine given as trial control. Vaccinee samples were obtained from the UK trials COV001 and COV002, which included a single-blind randomized controlled phase 2/3 trial of AZD1222 (ChAdOx1 nCoV-19) in healthy adults. For TCRbeta chain sequencing, PBMC samples from trial participants were taken at day 0 and at day 28 after the second dose. These data belong to a study of T cell responses to AZD1222 COVID-19 vaccine (dated by TCRdb to about 2021). With regard to the full study: A total of 233 trial participants underwent TCR sequencing, of whom about 210 had received two doses of AZD1222 and approximately 25 had received two doses of the MenACWY control vaccine. Trial participants were enrolled into age subgroups of 18-55, 56-69 and 70-plus years, which contained 148, 28 and 57 TCR-sequenced participants, respectively. The paper's findings and limits, for the study overall: Reportedly, close to half of the unique spike-specific TCRs recognized epitopes lying outside the regions that are mutated in the B.1.351 and B.1.1.7 variants. The 56-69-year group was small, and its depth increase did not reach significance, likely because of low power. Because no samples from the day 14 peak response were available, repertoires could be characterized only after the peak T cell response. The vaccine-associated CD4 TCRs covered the entire spike protein, and the dominant responses fell in regions 160-218 and 743-854. Only 5 to 7 AZD1222 recipients were SARS-CoV-2 seropositive at baseline, limiting conclusions about previously exposed vaccinees. Spike-specific TCR breadth and depth rose significantly after two AZD1222 doses compared with day 0 and with MenACWY recipients. Participants were mostly white British, with more females than males. The authors suggested clonal diversity may have been underestimated.

V and J are truncated by 1 base and 0 bases respectively, leaving an intervening sequence of 13 bases. The CDR3 measures 17 amino acids from cysteine to phenylalanine. Of the read, only the CDR3 DNA is kept; its 51 bases are in frame from base 1. Based on the germline V gene, the CDR1 and CDR2 sequences are MGHRA and YSYEKL. The chain joins TRBV4-1 to TRBJ2-4; the D gene is perhaps TRBD2, on 6 matching bases. The sequence was collected from an adult who received the MenACWY meningococcal vaccine as a control. The sequencing used peripheral blood, collected 28 days after the second dose of the MenACWY control vaccine. DNA sequence: TGCGCCAGCAGCCAAGGACCCTTGGGACTAGCCAAAAACATTCAGTACTTC. Its protein reads: CASSQGPLGLAKNIQYF.